There are a few counts of the clone carrying this T cell receptor beta chain. Its antigen remains unknown. This entry is derived from a study of T cell repertoires in cytomegalovirus infection. Overall study: Use of recently identified HLA-C-restricted and well-studied HLA-B-restricted CMV epitopes was part of the study. Public TCR beta signatures marked donors with CMV infection and the matching HLA.

Study-level results: The study found HLA-C-restricted CMV-specific TCR beta clonotypes dominating the ex vivo response.

Germline lookup yields CDR1 SGHTA and CDR2 FQGNSA. The CDR3 consists of 14 residues. Trimming pared 1 base from V and 4 bases from J, leaving 10 bases between. One entry per CDR3 protein results from TCRdb running MiXCR on the reads. This sample yields a few hundred thousand distinct CDR3 sequences, of which approximately 40% are seen a single time; 40% to 60% belongs to the top ten. This specimen consisted of cultured PBMCs, obtained from culture after CMV antigen stimulation. This clonotype originated in a human donor in good health (CMV status not recorded). Some clones in this sample may be carry-over from other donors' samples. The rearrangement uses TRBV7-2 and TRBJ1-2; D is unclear. In DNA form, the CDR3 reads TGTGCCAGCAGCTTAGGGGCAGGACCCTATGGCTACACCTTC. Its translation: CASSLGAGPYGYTF.